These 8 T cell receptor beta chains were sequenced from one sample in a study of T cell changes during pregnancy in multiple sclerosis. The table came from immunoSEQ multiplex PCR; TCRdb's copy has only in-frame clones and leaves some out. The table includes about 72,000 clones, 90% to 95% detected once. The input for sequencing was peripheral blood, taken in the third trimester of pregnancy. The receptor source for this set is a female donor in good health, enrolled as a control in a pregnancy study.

The CDR3 region is CASSIFGGRGNQPQHF. The CDR3 DNA follows: TGTGCCAGTAGTATATTCGGGGGGCGCGGGAATCAGCCCCAGCATTTT. The chain is built from TRBV19 and TRBJ1-5, with D perhaps TRBD1 (6 bases). This CDR3 has 16 amino acids. Germline loops: CDR1 LNHDA, CDR2 SQIVND (reference sequence). Trimming took 2 bases from V and 4 from J, leaving 15 bases between them.

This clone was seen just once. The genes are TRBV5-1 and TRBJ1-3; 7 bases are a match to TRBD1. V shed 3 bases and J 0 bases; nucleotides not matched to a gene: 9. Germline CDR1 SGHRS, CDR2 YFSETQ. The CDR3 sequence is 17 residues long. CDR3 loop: CASSSDGQVLSGNTIYF. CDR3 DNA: TGCGCCAGCAGCTCGGATGGACAGGTTCTCTCTGGAAACACCATATATTTT.

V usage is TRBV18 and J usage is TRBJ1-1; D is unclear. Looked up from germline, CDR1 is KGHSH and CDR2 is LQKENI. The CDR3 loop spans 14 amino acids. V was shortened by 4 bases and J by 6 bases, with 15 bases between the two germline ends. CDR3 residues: CASSRTEGGAEAFF. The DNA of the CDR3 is TGTGCCAGCTCACGAACCGAGGGCGGCGCTGAAGCTTTCTTT.

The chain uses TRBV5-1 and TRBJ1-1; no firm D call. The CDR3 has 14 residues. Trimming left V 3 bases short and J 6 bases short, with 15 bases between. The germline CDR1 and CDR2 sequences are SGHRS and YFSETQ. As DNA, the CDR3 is TGCGCCAGCAGCTCGGGGATCGGGCTCCCTGAAGCTTTCTTT. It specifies CASSSGIGLPEAFF.

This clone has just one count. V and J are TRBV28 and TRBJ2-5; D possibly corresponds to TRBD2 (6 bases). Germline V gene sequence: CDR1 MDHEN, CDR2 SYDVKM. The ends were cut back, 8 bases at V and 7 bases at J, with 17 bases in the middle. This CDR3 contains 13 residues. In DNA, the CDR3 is TGTGCCAGCGGGTTACGGGGGACCAGGACCCAGTACTTC. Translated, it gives CASGLRGTRTQYF. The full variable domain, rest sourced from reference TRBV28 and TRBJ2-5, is DVKVTQSSRYLVKRTGEKVFLECVQDMDHENMFWYRQDPGLGLRLIYFSYDVKMKEKGDIPEGYSVSREKKERFSLILESASTNQTSMYLCASGLRGTRTQYFGPGTRLLVL.

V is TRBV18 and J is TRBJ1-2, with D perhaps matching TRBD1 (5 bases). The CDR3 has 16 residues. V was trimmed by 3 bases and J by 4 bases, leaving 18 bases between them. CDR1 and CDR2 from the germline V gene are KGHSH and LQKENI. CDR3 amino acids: CASSPGQGRVSYGYTF. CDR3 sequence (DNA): TGTGCCAGCTCACCGGGCCAGGGAAGGGTGAGCTATGGCTACACCTTC.

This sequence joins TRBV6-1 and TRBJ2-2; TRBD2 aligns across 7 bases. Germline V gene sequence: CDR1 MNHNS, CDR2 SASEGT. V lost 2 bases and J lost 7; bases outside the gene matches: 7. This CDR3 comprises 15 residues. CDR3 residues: CASSETRGGVGELFF. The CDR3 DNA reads TGTGCCAGCAGTGAAACTCGTGGGGGGGTCGGGGAGCTGTTTTTT.

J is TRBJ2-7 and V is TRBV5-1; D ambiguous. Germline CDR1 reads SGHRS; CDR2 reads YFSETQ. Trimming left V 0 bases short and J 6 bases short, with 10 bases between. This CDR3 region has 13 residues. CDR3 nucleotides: TGCGCCAGCAGCTTGGTAACCGCGGTCGAGCAGTACTTC. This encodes CASSLVTAVEQYF.